The rows below give T cell receptor beta chains drawn from one sample of a study of CD8 T cells in Susac syndrome. A single record per CDR3 protein comes from TCRdb applying MiXCR to the immunoSEQ multiplex PCR reads. Of roughly 100,000 distinct CDR3 sequences in the sample, about 94% were seen once. Sequences were obtained from CD4+ T cells from PBMCs. The receptors were gathered from a human donor with Susac syndrome. CDR3s include the opening cysteine and the closing phenylalanine or tryptophan. The D gene is left open where the match is weak. A row's size may be missing; if present it is once, few, many or a size class.

- | TRBJ1-3 | - | TRBV7-9 | CASSPPPVSGNTIYF | TGTGCCAGCAGCCCCCCCCCGGTCTCTGGAAACACCATATATTTT
- | TRBJ2-7 | TRBD2 | TRBV27 | CASSLSLAGVEYEQYF | TGTGCCAGCAGTCTATCTCTAGCGGGGGTGGAATACGAGCAGTACTTC
- | TRBJ2-7 | - | TRBV2 | CASSERGVIWYEQYF | TGTGCCAGCAGTGAACGAGGGGTCATTTGGTACGAGCAGTACTTC
- | TRBJ2-2 | - | TRBV4-3 | CASSQGITGTGELFF | TGCGCCAGCAGCCAAGGGATTACAGGGACCGGGGAGCTGTTTTTT
- | TRBJ2-5 | - | TRBV7-2 | CASSFPGLGLQETQYF | TGTGCCAGCAGCTTCCCGGGACTCGGTCTCCAAGAGACCCAGTACTTC
- | TRBJ2-7 | TRBD2 | TRBV30 | CAWSVSTSGDEQYF | TGTGCCTGGAGTGTATCCACTAGCGGGGACGAGCAGTACTTC
once | TRBJ2-7 | - | TRBV10-3 | CAISGLGYEQYF | TGTGCCATCAGTGGACTAGGTTACGAGCAGTACTTC
- | TRBJ2-1 | - | TRBV29-1 | CSVGVTDNEQFF | TGCAGCGTAGGGGTGACAGACAATGAGCAGTTCTTC
- | TRBJ1-2 | - | TRBV7-2 | CASSPSTTGYTF | TGTGCCAGCAGCCCATCTACAACAGGCTACACCTTC
few | TRBJ2-1 | - | TRBV11-2 | CASSLDDSDNEQFF | TGTGCCAGCAGCTTAGATGACAGTGACAATGAGCAGTTCTTC
- | TRBJ2-1 | - | TRBV9 | CASEFRNEQFF | TGTGCCAGCGAGTTTAGGAATGAGCAGTTCTTC
few | TRBJ1-5 | - | TRBV5-6 | CASSYRGDQPQHF | TGTGCCAGCAGCTACCGGGGGGATCAGCCCCAGCATTTT
- | TRBJ2-3 | - | TRBV6-6 | CASNLGVANTQYF | TGTGCCAGCAATCTGGGGGTCGCAAATACGCAGTATTTT
- | TRBJ1-4 | - | TRBV4-1 | CASSRIGEGEKLFF | TGCGCCAGCAGCCGTATCGGGGAAGGTGAAAAACTGTTTTTT
- | TRBJ1-2 | - | TRBV12-3/TRBV12-4 | CASSTREGGYTF | TGTGCCAGCAGCACCAGGGAAGGGGGCTACACCTTC
- | TRBJ1-2 | - | TRBV20-1 | CSARDRARGGYTF | TGCAGTGCTAGAGACAGGGCGCGCGGTGGCTACACCTTC
- | TRBJ2-7 | - | TRBV28 | CASSLPQASYEQYF | TGTGCCAGCAGTTTACCCCAGGCCAGTTACGAGCAGTACTTC
- | TRBJ2-6 | - | TRBV28 | CASFRSSGANVLTF | TGTGCCAGCTTCAGGAGCTCTGGGGCCAACGTCCTGACTTTC
once | TRBJ2-7 | TRBD2 | TRBV15 | CATSGPARGTYEQYF | TGTGCCACCAGCGGCCCGGCGCGGGGGACCTACGAGCAGTACTTC
- | TRBJ2-3 | - | TRBV29-1 | CSVEVGWSTDTQYF | TGCAGCGTTGAAGTAGGGTGGAGCACAGATACGCAGTATTTT
- | TRBJ1-3 | TRBD1 | TRBV18 | CASTRDRGTNTIYF | TGTGCCAGCACCCGGGACAGGGGGACAAACACCATATATTTT
- | TRBJ2-7 | - | TRBV7-2 | CASSLEPLSSYEQYF | TGTGCCAGCAGCTTAGAACCTCTTAGCTCCTACGAGCAGTACTTC
- | TRBJ1-1 | - | TRBV30 | CAWSPQMNTEAFF | TGTGCCTGGAGTCCGCAGATGAACACTGAAGCTTTCTTT
- | TRBJ2-1 | - | TRBV6-6 | CASSRGGLLGEQFF | TGTGCCAGCAGTCGAGGGGGGTTACTGGGTGAGCAGTTCTTC
- | TRBJ1-4 | - | TRBV28 | CASRPQRVGEKLFF | TGTGCCAGCAGACCTCAGCGGGTTGGAGAAAAACTGTTTTTT